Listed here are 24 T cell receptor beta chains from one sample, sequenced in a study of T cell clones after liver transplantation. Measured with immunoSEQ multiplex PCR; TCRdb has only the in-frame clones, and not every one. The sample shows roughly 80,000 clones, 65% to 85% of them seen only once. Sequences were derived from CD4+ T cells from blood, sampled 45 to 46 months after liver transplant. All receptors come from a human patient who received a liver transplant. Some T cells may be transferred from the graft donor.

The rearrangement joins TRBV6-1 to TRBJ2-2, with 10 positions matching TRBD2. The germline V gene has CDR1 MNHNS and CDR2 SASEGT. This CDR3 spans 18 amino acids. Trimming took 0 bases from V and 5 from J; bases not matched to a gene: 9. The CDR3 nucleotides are TGTGCCAGCAGTGAAGCGCTTCCTAGCGGGAGTCTTACCGGGGAGCTGTTTTTT. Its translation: CASSEALPSGSLTGELFF.

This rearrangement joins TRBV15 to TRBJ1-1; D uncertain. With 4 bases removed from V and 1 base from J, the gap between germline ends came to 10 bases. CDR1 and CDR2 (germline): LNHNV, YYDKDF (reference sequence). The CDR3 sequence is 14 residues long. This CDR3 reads CATSTDIWNTEAFF. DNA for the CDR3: TGTGCCACCAGCACTGACATCTGGAACACTGAAGCTTTCTTT.

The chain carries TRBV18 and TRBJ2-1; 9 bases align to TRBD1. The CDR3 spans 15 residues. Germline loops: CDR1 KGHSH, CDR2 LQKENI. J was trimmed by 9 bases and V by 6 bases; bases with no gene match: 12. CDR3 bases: TGTGCCAGCTCTTCCGGACAGGGGTCCGAAGTTGAGCAGTTCTTC. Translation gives CASSSGQGSEVEQFF.

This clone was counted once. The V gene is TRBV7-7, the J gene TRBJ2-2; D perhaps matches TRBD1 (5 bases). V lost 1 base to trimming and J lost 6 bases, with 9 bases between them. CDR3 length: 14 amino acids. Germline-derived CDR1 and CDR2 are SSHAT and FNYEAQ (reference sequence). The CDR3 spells CASSLVAGPGELFF. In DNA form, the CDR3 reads TGTGCCAGCAGCTTAGTCGCAGGGCCCGGGGAGCTGTTTTTT.

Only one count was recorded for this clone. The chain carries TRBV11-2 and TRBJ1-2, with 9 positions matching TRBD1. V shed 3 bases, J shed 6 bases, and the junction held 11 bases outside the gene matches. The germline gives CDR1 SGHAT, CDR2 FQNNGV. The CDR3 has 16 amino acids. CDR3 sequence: CASSFAGTGNTDGYTF. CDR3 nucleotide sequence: TGTGCCAGCAGCTTCGCCGGGACAGGGAATACGGATGGCTACACCTTC.

CDR3 DNA sequence: TGTGCCAGCAGCTCCGGGGCTGATGGAGAGACCCAGTACTTC. Translated, it gives CASSSGADGETQYF. This chain connects TRBV7-7 to TRBJ2-5; D is possibly TRBD1 or TRBD2 (5 bases each). Trimming removed 4 bases at V and 4 bases at J, with 13 bases between. The germline V gene has CDR1 SSHAT and CDR2 FNYEAQ (reference sequence). This CDR3 has 14 residues.

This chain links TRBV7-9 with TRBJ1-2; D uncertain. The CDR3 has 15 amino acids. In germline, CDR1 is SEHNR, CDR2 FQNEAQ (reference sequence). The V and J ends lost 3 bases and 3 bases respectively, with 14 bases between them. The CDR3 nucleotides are TGTGCCAGCAGCTTGGGCCGGGCTTCCCACTATGGCTACACCTTC. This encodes CASSLGRASHYGYTF.

CDR3 DNA sequence: TGCGCCAGCAGCTCAACTAGCGGGAGGGTAACTGAGCAGTTCTTC. Encoded protein: CASSSTSGRVTEQFF. This rearrangement joins TRBV5-1 to TRBJ2-1; 13 bases match TRBD2. The germline gives CDR1 SGHRS, CDR2 YFSETQ. The V segment lost 3 bases and the J segment 9 bases; nucleotides outside the gene matches: 6. This CDR3 has 15 amino acids.

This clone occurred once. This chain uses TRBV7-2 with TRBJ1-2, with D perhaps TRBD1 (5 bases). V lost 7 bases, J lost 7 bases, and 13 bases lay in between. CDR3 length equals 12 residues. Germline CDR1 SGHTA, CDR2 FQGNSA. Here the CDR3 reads CASTPGRTGYTF. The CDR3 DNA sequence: TGTGCCAGCACCCCAGGGAGAACTGGCTACACCTTC. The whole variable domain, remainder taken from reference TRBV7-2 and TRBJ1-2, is GAGVSQSPSNKVTEKGKDVELRCDPISGHTALYWYRQSLGQGLEFLIYFQGNSAPDKSGLPSDRFSAERTGGSVSTLTIQRTQQEDSAVYLCASTPGRTGYTFGSGTRLTVV.

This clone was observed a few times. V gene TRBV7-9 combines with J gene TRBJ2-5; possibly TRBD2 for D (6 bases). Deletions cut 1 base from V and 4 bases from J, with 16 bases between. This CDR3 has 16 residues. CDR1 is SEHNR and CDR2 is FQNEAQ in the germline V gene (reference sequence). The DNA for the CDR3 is TGTGCCAGCAGCTTAGTGTCGGGGACTCCCCGAGAGACCCAGTACTTC. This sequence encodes CASSLVSGTPRETQYF.

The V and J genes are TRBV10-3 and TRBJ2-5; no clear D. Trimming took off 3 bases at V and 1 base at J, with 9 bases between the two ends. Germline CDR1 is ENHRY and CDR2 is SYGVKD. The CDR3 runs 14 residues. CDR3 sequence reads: CAISETASQETQYF. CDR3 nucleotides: TGTGCCATCAGTGAAACCGCCAGCCAAGAGACCCAGTACTTC.

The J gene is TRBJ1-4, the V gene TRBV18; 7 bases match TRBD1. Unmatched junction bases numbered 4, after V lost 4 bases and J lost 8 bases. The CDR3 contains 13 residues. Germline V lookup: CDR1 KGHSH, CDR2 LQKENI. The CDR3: CASSQGQREKLFF. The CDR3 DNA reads TGTGCCAGCTCACAGGGACAGAGAGAAAAACTGTTTTTT.

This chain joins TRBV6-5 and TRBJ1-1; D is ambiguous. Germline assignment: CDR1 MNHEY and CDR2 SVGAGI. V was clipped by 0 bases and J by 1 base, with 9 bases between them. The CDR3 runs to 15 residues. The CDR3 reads CASSYSRRGNTEAFF. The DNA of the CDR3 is TGTGCCAGCAGTTACTCGCGGAGAGGGAACACTGAAGCTTTCTTT.

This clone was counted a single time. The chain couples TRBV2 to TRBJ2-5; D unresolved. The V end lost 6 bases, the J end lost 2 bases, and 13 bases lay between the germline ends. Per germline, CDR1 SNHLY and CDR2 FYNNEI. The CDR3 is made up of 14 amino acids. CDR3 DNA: TGTGCCAGCAGCGCCACAGAGATACAAGAGACCCAGTACTTC. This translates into CASSATEIQETQYF. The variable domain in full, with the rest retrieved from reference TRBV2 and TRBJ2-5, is EPEVTQTPSHQVTQMGQEVILRCVPISNHLYFYWYRQILGQKVEFLVSFYNNEISEKSEIFDDQFSVERPDGSNFTLKIRSTKLEDSAMYFCASSATEIQETQYFGPGTRLLVL.

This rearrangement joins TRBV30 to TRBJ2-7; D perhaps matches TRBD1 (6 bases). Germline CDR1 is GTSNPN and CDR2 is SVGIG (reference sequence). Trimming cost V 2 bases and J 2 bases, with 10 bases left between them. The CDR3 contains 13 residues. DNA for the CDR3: TGTGCCTGGAGTAGTACAGGGACCTACGAGCAGTACTTC. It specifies CAWSSTGTYEQYF.

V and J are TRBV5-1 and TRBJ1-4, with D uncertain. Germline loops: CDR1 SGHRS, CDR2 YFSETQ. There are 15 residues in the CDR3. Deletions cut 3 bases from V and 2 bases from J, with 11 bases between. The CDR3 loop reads CASSWVAGTNEKLFF. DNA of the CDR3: TGCGCCAGCAGCTGGGTTGCGGGTACTAATGAAAAACTGTTTTTT.

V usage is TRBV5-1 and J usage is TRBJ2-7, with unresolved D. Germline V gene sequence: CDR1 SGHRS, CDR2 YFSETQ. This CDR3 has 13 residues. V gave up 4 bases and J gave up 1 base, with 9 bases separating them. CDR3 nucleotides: TGCGCCAGCAGCCCACAGAGGTCCTACGAGCAGTACTTC. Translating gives CASSPQRSYEQYF.

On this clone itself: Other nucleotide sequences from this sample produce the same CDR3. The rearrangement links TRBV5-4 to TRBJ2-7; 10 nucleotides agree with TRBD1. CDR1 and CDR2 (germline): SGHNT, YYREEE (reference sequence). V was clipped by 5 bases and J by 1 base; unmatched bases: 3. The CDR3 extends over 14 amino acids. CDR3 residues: CASRRDRGSYEQYF. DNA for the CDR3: TGTGCCAGCAGGAGGGACAGGGGATCCTACGAGCAGTACTTC.

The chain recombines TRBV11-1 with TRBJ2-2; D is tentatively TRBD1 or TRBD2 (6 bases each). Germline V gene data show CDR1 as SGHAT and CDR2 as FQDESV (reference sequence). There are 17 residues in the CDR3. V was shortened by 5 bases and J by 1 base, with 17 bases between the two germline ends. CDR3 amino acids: CASSPRRGLMNTGELFF. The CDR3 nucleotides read TGTGCCAGCAGCCCTCGCAGGGGACTGATGAACACCGGGGAGCTGTTTTTT.

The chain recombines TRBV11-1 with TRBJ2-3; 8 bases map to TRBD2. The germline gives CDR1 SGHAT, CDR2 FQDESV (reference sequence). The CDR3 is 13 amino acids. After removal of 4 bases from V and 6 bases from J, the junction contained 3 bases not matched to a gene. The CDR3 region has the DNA TGTGCCAGCAGCTCGTGGACTAGCGATACGCAGTATTTT. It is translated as CASSSWTSDTQYF. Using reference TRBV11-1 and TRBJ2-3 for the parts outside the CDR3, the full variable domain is EAEVAQSPRYKITEKSQAVAFWCDPISGHATLYWYRQILGQGPELLVQFQDESVVDDSQLPKDRFSAERLKGVDSTLKIQPAELGDSAMYLCASSSWTSDTQYFGPGTRLTVL.

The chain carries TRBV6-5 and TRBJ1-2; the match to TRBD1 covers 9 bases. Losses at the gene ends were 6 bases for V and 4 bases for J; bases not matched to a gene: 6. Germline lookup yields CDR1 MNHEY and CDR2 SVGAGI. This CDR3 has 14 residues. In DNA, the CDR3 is TGTGCCAGCAGCGTGACAGGGGGAGGCTATGGCTACACCTTC. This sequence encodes CASSVTGGGYGYTF.

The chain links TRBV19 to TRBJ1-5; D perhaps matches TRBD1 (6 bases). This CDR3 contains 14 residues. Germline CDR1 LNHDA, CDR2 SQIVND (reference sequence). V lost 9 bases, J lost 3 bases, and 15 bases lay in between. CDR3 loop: CASRWGALNQPQHF. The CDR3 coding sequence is TGTGCCAGCCGATGGGGGGCCCTCAATCAGCCCCAGCATTTT.

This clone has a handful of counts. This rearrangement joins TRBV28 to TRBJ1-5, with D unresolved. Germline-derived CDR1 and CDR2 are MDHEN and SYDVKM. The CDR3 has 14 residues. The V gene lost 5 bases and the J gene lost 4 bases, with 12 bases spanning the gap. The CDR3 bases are TGTGCCAGCAGTCGACGACGGGATAATCAGCCCCAGCATTTT. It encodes CASSRRRDNQPQHF.

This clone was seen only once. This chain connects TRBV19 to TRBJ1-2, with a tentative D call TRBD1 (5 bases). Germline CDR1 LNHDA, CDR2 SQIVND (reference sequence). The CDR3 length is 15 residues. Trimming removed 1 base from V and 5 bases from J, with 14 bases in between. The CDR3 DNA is TGTGCCAGTAGTATAGTGGGACGGAGAATTTATGGCTACACCTTC. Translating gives CASSIVGRRIYGYTF.